This TCR beta chain was profiled in a study of blood T cell repertoires in COVID-19. Study summary: The United States, Italy and Spain provided the acute and convalescent COVID-19 samples.

The germline V gene encodes CDR1 DFQATT and CDR2 SNEGSKA (reference sequence). Deletions cut 3 bases from V and 0 bases from J, with 12 bases between. CDR3 length: 15 amino acids. Data came from immunoSEQ multiplex PCR; TCRdb stores just in-frame clones and leaves some out. The sample contains 250,000 to 350,000 clones, 70% to 90% of which appear only once. The clonotype originates from a woman in her 50s with COVID-19, enrolled during active disease. Sequenced material: peripheral blood. V is TRBV20-1 and J is TRBJ2-1, with D possibly being TRBD1 (6 bases). This chain's CDR3 is CSASTGPNSYNEQFF. CDR3 DNA sequence: TGCAGTGCTAGTACAGGGCCCAACTCCTACAATGAGCAGTTCTTC.